This TCR beta chain was sequenced during a study of blood T cell repertoires in COVID-19 (dated by TCRdb to 2020 to 2021). About the full investigation: Samples covering the acute and convalescent phases of COVID-19 were provided by collaborators in the United States, Italy and Spain. The material from the prospective study consisted of cDNA or gDNA derived from T cells, B-cell-depleted T cells, or PBMCs. The repertoires were released in a freely available public database intended as a resource for research on the immune response to SARS-CoV-2. The dataset comprised deeply sampled blood TCRbeta repertoires from subjects exposed to, actively infected with, or recovered from COVID-19. Where HLA class I and class II types were available, the types were taken from metadata supplied by the sample provider, not from assay-based typing. The sample metadata nearly always contained a de-identified subject ID, COVID-19 status, age in years and sex. Samples came from the ongoing ImmuneRACE study (first 160 participants) plus 1,254 subjects from 6 global collaborators.

As for this clone: There is no known antigen for this receptor. There are no base qualities to consult, and no much larger clone falls within one base.

Whole blood was collected in K2EDTA tubes by collaborating institutions according to the institutions' own protocols. For TCRbeta analysis, collaborator samples were shipped as frozen whole blood, as isolated PBMCs, or as DNA extracted from either sample type. Broader findings and caveats from the paper: How much clinical and demographic metadata was included differed by source and by participant, and the metadata was provided uncurated.

V is pared back by 1 base and J by 3 bases, with 13 bases lying between the germline termini. From a lookup of the germline V gene, CDR1 and CDR2 are SGHTA and FQGNSA. The CDR3 contains 15 residues, cysteine and phenylalanine counted. Of the read, only the CDR3 DNA is kept; its 45 bases are in frame from base 1. The immunoSEQ Assay, a bias-controlled multiplex PCR, was used to amplify TCRbeta CDR3 regions from genomic DNA. The paper's data handling went like this. The number of nucleated cells in each sample was estimated by amplification of reference gene primers within the assay. To quantify the absolute abundance of each unique TCRbeta CDR3 rearrangement, sequence reads were collapsed and filtered. For each sample, productive Simpson clonality was calculated as the square root of Simpson's diversity index across productive rearrangements. TCRdb took this table from immuneACCESS and kept in-frame rearrangements with V and J called. Such tables lack part of the clones; where checked against another copy, unresolved V genes explain under half of the gap, and the rest is unexplained. The DNA gave D and trimming, while V, J and clone size come from that table. The table for this sample lists a few hundred thousand clones; about 85% of them were counted only once. The biggest ten clones account for roughly 3% of the sample.

The sequence came from a man aged 18-30 years with active or convalescent COVID-19. The rearrangement combines TRBV7-2 with TRBJ2-7, and possibly TRBD2, on 6 matching bases. Sample: peripheral blood. The CDR3 region reads CASSLDLARFYEQYF. The bases are TGTGCCAGCAGCTTAGACCTAGCGCGGTTCTACGAGCAGTACTTC. When the CDR3 is completed using the reference TRBV7-2 and TRBJ2-7 genes on either side, the full variable domain is GAGVSQSPSNKVTEKGKDVELRCDPISGHTALYWYRQSLGQGLEFLIYFQGNSAPDKSGLPSDRFSAERTGGSVSTLTIQRTQQEDSAVYLCASSLDLARFYEQYFGPGTRLTVT.